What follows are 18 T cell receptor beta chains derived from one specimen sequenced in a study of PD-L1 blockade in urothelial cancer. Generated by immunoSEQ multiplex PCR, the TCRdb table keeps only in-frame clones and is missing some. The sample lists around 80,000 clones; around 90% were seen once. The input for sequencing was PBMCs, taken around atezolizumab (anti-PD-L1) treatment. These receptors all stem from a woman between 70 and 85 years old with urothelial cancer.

CDR3 region: CASSAALGAVGETQYF. CDR3 bases: TGTGCCAGCAGTGCCGCCTTGGGGGCTGTGGGGGAGACCCAGTACTTC. This chain uses TRBV25-1 with TRBJ2-5; D is perhaps TRBD1 (6 bases). This CDR3 comprises 16 residues. V was pared by 4 bases and J by 5 bases, with 20 bases between. CDR1 is MGHDK, CDR2 SYGVNS, per germline.

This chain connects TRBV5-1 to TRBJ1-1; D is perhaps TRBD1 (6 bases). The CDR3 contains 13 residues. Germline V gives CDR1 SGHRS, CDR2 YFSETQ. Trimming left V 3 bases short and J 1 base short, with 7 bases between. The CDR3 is CASSSTGNTEAFF. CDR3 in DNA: TGCGCCAGCAGCTCGACAGGGAACACTGAAGCTTTCTTT.

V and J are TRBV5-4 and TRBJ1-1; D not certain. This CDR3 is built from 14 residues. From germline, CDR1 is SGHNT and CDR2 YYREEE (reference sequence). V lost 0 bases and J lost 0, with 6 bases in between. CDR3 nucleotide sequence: TGTGCCAGCAGCTTGGACATATTGAACACTGAAGCTTTCTTT. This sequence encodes CASSLDILNTEAFF.

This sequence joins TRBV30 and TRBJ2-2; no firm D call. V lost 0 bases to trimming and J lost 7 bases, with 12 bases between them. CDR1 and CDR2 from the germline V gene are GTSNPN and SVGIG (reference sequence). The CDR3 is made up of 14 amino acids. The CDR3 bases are TGTGCCTGGAGTGTACTAAAAGGCGGCGGGGAGCTGTTTTTT. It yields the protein CAWSVLKGGGELFF.

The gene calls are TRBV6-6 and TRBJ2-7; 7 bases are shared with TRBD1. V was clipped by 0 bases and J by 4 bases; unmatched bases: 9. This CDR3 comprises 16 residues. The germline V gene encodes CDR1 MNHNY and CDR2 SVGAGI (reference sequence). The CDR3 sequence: CASSYSRQGQSYEQYF. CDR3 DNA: TGTGCCAGCAGTTACTCGCGGCAGGGACAGTCATACGAGCAGTACTTC.

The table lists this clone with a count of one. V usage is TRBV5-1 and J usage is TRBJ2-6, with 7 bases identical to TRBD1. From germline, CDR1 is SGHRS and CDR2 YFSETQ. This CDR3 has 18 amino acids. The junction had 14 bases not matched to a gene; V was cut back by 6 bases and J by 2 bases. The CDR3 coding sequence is TGCGCCAGCAACTTATTAGGGGGCGCGGAAGCTGGGGCCAACGTCCTGACTTTC. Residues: CASNLLGGAEAGANVLTF.

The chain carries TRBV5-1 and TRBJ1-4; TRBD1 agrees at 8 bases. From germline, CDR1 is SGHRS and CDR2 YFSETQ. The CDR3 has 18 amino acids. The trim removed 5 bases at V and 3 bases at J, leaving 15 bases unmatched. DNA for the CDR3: TGCGCCAGCAGTGTGGGGGGGGGACAGGTGATTTCTAATGAAAAACTGTTTTTT. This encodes CASSVGGGQVISNEKLFF.

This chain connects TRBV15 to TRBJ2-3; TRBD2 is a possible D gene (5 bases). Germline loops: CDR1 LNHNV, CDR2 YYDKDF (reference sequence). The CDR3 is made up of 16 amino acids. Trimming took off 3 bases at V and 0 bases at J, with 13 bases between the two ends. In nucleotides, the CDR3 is TGTGCCACCAGCAGTATAGCGTGGCCTAGCACAGATACGCAGTATTTT. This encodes CATSSIAWPSTDTQYF.

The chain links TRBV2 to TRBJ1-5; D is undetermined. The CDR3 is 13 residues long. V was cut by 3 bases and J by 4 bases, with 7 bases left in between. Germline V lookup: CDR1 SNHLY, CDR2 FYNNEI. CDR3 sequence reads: CASSDPPNQPQHF. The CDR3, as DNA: TGTGCCAGCAGTGATCCCCCTAATCAGCCCCAGCATTTT.

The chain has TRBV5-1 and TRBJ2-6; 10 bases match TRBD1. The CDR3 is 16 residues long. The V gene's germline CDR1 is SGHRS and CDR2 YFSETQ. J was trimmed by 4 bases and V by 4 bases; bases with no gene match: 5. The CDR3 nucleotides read TGCGCCAGCAGCCTTGGACAGGGGGTCGGGGCCAACGTCCTGACTTTC. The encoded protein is CASSLGQGVGANVLTF.

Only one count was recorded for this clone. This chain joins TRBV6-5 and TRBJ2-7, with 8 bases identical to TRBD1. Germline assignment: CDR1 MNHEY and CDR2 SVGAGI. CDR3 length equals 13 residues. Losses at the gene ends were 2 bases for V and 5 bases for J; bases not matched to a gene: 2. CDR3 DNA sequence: TGTGCCAGCAGTTACGACAGGGGCCACGAGCAGTACTTC. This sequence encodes CASSYDRGHEQYF.

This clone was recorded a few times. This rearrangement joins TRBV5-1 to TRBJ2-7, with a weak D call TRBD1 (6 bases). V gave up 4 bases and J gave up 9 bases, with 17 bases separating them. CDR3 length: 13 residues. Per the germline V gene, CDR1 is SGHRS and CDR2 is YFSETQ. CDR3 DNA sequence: TGCGCCAGCAGCCCATACAGGGAGATCGGGCAGTACTTC. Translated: CASSPYREIGQYF.

CDR3 loop: CASSDTGGSDTQYF. CDR3 bases: TGTGCCAGCAGTGATACAGGGGGATCAGATACGCAGTATTTT. This chain links TRBV25-1 with TRBJ2-3, with 8 bases fitting TRBD1. V trimming: 3 bases; J trimming: 4 bases; junction bases outside the gene matches: 3. CDR1 and CDR2 (germline): MGHDK, SYGVNS. This CDR3 comprises 14 residues.

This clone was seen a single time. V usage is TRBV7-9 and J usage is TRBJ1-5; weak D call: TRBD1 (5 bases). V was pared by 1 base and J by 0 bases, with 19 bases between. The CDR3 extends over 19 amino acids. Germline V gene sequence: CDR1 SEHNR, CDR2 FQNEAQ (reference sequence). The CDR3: CASSLDGRTGIYSNQPQHF. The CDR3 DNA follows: TGTGCCAGCAGCTTAGACGGTCGCACAGGAATCTATAGCAATCAGCCCCAGCATTTT.

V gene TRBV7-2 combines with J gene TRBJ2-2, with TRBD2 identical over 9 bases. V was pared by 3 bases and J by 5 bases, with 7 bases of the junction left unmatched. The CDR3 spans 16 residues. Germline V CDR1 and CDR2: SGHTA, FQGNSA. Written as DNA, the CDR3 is TGTGCCAGCAGCTTCGGCGGGGGGGGTGATACCGGGGAGCTGTTTTTT. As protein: CASSFGGGGDTGELFF.

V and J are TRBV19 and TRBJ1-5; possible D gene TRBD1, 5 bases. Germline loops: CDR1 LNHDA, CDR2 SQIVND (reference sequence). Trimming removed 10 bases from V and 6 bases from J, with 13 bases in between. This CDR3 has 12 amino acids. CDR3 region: CATQLRGQPQHF. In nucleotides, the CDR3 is TGTGCCACCCAGCTTAGGGGTCAGCCCCAGCATTTT.

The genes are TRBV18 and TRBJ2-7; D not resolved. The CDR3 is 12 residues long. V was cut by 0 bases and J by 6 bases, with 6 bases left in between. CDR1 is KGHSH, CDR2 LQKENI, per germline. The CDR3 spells CASSPPASEQYF. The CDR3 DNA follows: TGTGCCAGCTCACCACCGGCCTCCGAGCAGTACTTC.

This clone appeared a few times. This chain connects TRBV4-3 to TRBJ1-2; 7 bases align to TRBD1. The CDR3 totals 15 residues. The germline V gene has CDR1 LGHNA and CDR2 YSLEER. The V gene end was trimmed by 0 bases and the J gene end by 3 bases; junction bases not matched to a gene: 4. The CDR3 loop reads CASSQEEGADYGYTF. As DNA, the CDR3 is TGCGCCAGCAGCCAAGAGGAGGGGGCGGACTATGGCTACACCTTC.